This T cell receptor beta chain originates from a study of T cell repertoires in cytomegalovirus infection. Whole-study context: Recently described HLA-C-restricted plus well-studied HLA-B-restricted CMV epitopes were used. Public TCR beta signature analysis indicated the presence of both CMV infection and matching HLA type. Study-wide results and caveats: Across the ex vivo response, the dominant clonotypes were HLA-C-restricted CMV-specific TCR beta clonotypes. The cumulative frequency of public TCR beta families distinguished individuals who carried CMV together with the relevant HLA.

In this sample, this clonotype turned up many times. Its antigen remains unknown. In germline, CDR1 is LNHDA, CDR2 SQIVND (reference sequence). The CDR3 has 13 amino acids. Trimming shortened V by 3 bases and J by 3 bases, and 9 bases separated the two germline ends. Each CDR3 protein gets one entry after TCRdb re-called the reads with MiXCR. The table lists about 920,000 distinct CDR3 sequences, approximately 31% of them singletons. The chain joins TRBV19 to TRBJ2-7, with D perhaps matching TRBD1 (6 bases). The TCR comes from a human donor in good health (CMV status not recorded). Some clones in this sample may be carry-over from other donors' samples. Sequences were derived from cultured CD8+ T cells from PBMCs, sampled from culture after CMV antigen stimulation. In DNA form, the CDR3 reads TGTGCCAGTAGTATGGGGGCCTTCTACGAGCAGTACTTC. Its protein is CASSMGAFYEQYF.